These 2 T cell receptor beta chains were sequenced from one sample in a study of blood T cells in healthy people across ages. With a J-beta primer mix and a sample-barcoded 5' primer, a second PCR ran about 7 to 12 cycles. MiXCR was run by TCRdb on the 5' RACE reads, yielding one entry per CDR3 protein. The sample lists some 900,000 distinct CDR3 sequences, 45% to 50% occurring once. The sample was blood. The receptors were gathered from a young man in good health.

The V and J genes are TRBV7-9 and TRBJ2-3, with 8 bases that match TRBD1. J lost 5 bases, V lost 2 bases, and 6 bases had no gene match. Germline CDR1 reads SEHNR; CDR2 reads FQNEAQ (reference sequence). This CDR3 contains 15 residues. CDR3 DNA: TGTGCCAGCAGCTTACGCAGGGGGCCAGGAGATACGCAGTATTTT. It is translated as CASSLRRGPGDTQYF.

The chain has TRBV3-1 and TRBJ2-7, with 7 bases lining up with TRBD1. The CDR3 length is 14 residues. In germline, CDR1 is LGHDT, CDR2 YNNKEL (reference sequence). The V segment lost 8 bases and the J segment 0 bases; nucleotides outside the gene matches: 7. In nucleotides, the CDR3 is TGTGCCAGCGGGTGGGACAGAAGCTCCTACGAGCAGTACTTC. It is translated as CASGWDRSSYEQYF.